What follows is one T cell receptor beta chain and its context. Original methodology: Nucleated cell counts were estimated from reference gene primer amplification. TCRdb's copy holds only in-frame clones and misses some; the assay was immunoSEQ multiplex PCR. That table is the source of V, J and clone size, and D and trimming were worked out from the DNA. The data hold about 300,000 clones, with roughly 87% observed a single time. This sample stems from a study of blood T cell repertoires in COVID-19. Study information: Researchers got acute and convalescent COVID-19 samples from the United States, Italy and Spain. PBMCs, B-cell-depleted T cells, or T cells were the source of the cDNA or gDNA that made up the material.

This CDR3 is built from 13 residues. The germline V gene has CDR1 MGHRA and CDR2 YSYEKL. Trimming removed 4 bases at V and 0 bases at J, with 6 bases between. Sequences were obtained from peripheral blood. The chain employs TRBV4-1 and TRBJ1-1; D is undetermined. This receptor was identified in a man aged 18 to 29 with active or convalescent COVID-19. CDR3 residues: CASSPSVNTEAFF. CDR3 sequence (DNA): TGCGCCAGCAGCCCGTCAGTGAACACTGAAGCTTTCTTT.